The 2 T cell receptor beta chains presented below share a single source sample, sequenced in a study of CD8 T cells in Susac syndrome. cDNA came from about 0.5 to 1 ug RNA primed by random hexamers. Using its own MiXCR run on the immunoSEQ multiplex PCR reads, TCRdb lists one record per CDR3 protein. The sample lists 250,000 to 350,000 distinct CDR3 sequences, roughly 94% occurring once. The sample comprised CD4+ T cells from PBMCs. These receptors all come from a human donor with multiple sclerosis.

This clonotype has a handful of counts. J is TRBJ2-1 and V is TRBV2; TRBD1 agrees at 9 bases. Germline V gives CDR1 SNHLY, CDR2 FYNNEI. J gave up 2 bases and V 5 bases, and 1 base lay outside the gene matches. The CDR3 spans 14 residues. DNA for the CDR3: TGTGCCAGCAGTCGGGACAGGGCCTACAATGAGCAGTTCTTC. It translates to CASSRDRAYNEQFF.

The chain links TRBV6-2 or TRBV6-3 to TRBJ2-7, with 8 positions matching TRBD2. The CDR3 has 13 amino acids. CDR1 and CDR2 from the germline V gene are MNHEY and SVGEGT. V shed 7 bases and J 2 bases; nucleotides not matched to a gene: 4. DNA of the CDR3: TGTGCCAGCAAGCCGGGAGGGCCCTACGAGCAGTACTTC. Encoded protein: CASKPGGPYEQYF.